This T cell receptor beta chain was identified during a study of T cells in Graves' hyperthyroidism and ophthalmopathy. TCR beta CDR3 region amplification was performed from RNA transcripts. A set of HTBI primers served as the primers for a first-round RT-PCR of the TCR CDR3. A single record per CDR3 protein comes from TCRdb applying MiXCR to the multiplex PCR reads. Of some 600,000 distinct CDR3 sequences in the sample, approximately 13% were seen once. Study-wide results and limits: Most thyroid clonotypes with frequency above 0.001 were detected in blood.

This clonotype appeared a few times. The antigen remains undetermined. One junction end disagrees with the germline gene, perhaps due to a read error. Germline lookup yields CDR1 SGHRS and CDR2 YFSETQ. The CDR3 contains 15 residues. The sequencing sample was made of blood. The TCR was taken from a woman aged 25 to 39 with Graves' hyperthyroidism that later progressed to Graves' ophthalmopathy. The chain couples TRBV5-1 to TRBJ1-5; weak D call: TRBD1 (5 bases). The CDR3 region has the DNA TGCGTCAGCAGCTTGGTTCCTCGGGACGATCAGCCCCAGCATTTT. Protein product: CVSSLVPRDDQPQHF.